This TCR beta chain appears in the sequencing data of a study of blood T cell repertoires in COVID-19. The overall study: Sites across the United States, Italy and Spain contributed samples from acute and convalescent COVID-19. T cells, B-cell-depleted T cells, or PBMCs supplied cDNA or gDNA.

The CDR3 length is 14 residues. Germline V gene data show CDR1 as SGHNT and CDR2 as YYREEE (reference sequence). V was pared by 4 bases and J by 1 base, with 11 bases between. Generated by immunoSEQ multiplex PCR, the TCRdb table keeps only in-frame clones and is missing some. In the table there are approximately 50,000 clones, around 87% of which are singletons. Sequencing was carried out using peripheral blood. The receptor comes from a man in his forties or fifties with active COVID-19. The chain recombines TRBV5-4 with TRBJ1-1; no clear D. CDR3 DNA sequence: TGTGCCAGCAGCCTGGCACCAGGGAACACTGAAGCTTTCTTT. Amino acids: CASSLAPGNTEAFF.